This TCR beta chain is drawn from a study of T cell changes during pregnancy in multiple sclerosis. CDR3 length: 16 residues. V lost 1 base, J lost 2 bases, and 5 bases stayed unmatched. Looked up from germline, CDR1 is SGHRS and CDR2 is YFSETQ. TCRdb keeps only in-frame clones here, not all; method: immunoSEQ multiplex PCR. The data hold about 40,000 clones, with 70% to 90% observed a single time. This rearrangement joins TRBV5-1 to TRBJ2-1; 8 bases are a match to TRBD2. The TCR originated in a female donor with multiple sclerosis, enrolled in a pregnancy study. Material: CD4+ T cells from peripheral blood mononuclear cells, obtained before pregnancy. CDR3 protein: CASSLSPGGAYNEQFF. The CDR3 bases are TGCGCCAGCAGCTTGAGTCCCGGGGGGGCCTACAATGAGCAGTTCTTC. Drawing the rest from reference TRBV5-1 and TRBJ2-1, the complete variable domain is KAGVTQTPRYLIKTRGQQVTLSCSPISGHRSVSWYQQTPGQGLQFLFEYFSETQRNKGNFPGRFSGRQFSNSRSEMNVSTLELGDSALYLCASSLSPGGAYNEQFFGPGTRLTVL.